These 10 T cell receptor beta chains share one sample of origin, sequenced in a study of early T cells in non-severe SARS-CoV-2 infection. TCRdb re-called the 5' RACE reads with MiXCR, one entry per CDR3 protein. The sample consists of some 83,000 distinct CDR3 sequences, about 10% of them appearing once. This specimen consisted of whole blood, obtained at baseline. All receptors derive from an adult who was a healthcare worker with PCR-confirmed SARS-CoV-2 infection or an uninfected control (not recorded which).

The CDR3 reads CASSLSGAEAFF. The DNA for the CDR3 is TGTGCCAGCAGCTTATCGGGCGCTGAAGCTTTCTTT. V and J are TRBV7-9 and TRBJ1-1; D uncertain. In germline, CDR1 is SEHNR, CDR2 FQNEAQ (reference sequence). The CDR3 sequence is 12 residues long. V was trimmed by 2 bases and J by 6 bases, leaving 7 bases between them. Based on the CDR3 plus reference TRBV7-9 and TRBJ1-1, the full variable domain is DTGVSQNPRHKITKRGQNVTFRCDPISEHNRLYWYRQTLGQGPEFLTYFQNEAQLEKSRLLSDRFSAERPKGSFSTLEIQRTEQGDSAMYLCASSLSGAEAFFGQGTRLTVV.

The chain uses TRBV5-1 and TRBJ2-1; 7 nucleotides align to TRBD2. The germline gives CDR1 SGHRS, CDR2 YFSETQ. Germline trimming cut 0 bases from V and 6 bases from J; bases unmatched to any gene: 6. The CDR3 contains 15 residues. The CDR3 loop is CASSLGLRTSNEQFF. DNA for the CDR3: TGCGCCAGCAGCTTGGGTTTGAGGACTAGCAATGAGCAGTTCTTC.

This chain uses TRBV25-1 with TRBJ2-5; 7 nucleotides match TRBD2. The CDR3 extends over 19 amino acids. The trim removed 2 bases at V and 2 bases at J, leaving 17 bases unmatched. The germline CDR1 and CDR2 sequences are MGHDK and SYGVNS. CDR3 region: CASSEKIGRVIRSQETQYF. CDR3 bases: TGTGCCAGCAGTGAAAAAATAGGGAGGGTCATCAGGAGTCAAGAGACCCAGTACTTC.

This clonotype turned up a few times. CDR3 in DNA: TGTGCCTGGAACCCGTCGAAGCTCCATGAAGCTTTCTTT. Its translation: CAWNPSKLHEAFF. V and J are TRBV30 and TRBJ1-1; D gene uncertain. V was pared by 4 bases and J by 7 bases, with 16 bases between. CDR3 length: 13 amino acids. Germline values: CDR1 GTSNPN, CDR2 SVGIG (reference sequence).

The genes are TRBV24-1 and TRBJ1-2, with 11 positions matching TRBD1. Germline V lookup: CDR1 KGHDR, CDR2 SFDVKD. The CDR3 runs to 15 residues. V shed 3 bases, J shed 8 bases, and the junction held 7 bases outside the gene matches. The CDR3 DNA follows: TGTGCCACCAGTGATGACCGGGACAGGGGGTACGGCTACACCTTC. As protein: CATSDDRDRGYGYTF.

This clonotype showed up many times. The gene calls are TRBV9 and TRBJ2-3; a possible D gene is TRBD2 (6 bases). With 4 bases removed from V and 0 bases from J, the gap between germline ends came to 12 bases. The CDR3 has 15 residues. CDR1 and CDR2 from the germline V gene are SGDLS and YYNGEE. The DNA of the CDR3 is TGTGCCAGCAGCATTAGCGGAACTAGCACAGATACGCAGTATTTT. As protein: CASSISGTSTDTQYF.

This clonotype showed up many times. V gene TRBV6-5 combines with J gene TRBJ2-7, with 11 bases aligning to TRBD2. The CDR3 runs to 17 residues. V shed 10 bases, J shed 2 bases, and the junction held 16 bases outside the gene matches. The germline V gene has CDR1 MNHEY and CDR2 SVGAGI. In DNA, the CDR3 is TGTGCCACTTCCCCAACTAGCGGGAGCTCTTTTACCTACGAGCAGTACTTC. Translation gives CATSPTSGSSFTYEQYF.

The chain couples TRBV7-9 to TRBJ2-7, with TRBD2 matching over 13 bases. V gave up 5 bases and J gave up 6 bases; unmatched junction bases: 16. Germline values: CDR1 SEHNR, CDR2 FQNEAQ (reference sequence). The CDR3 has 18 amino acids. DNA of the CDR3: TGTGCCAGCAGCCAACCTTCCGGGACTAGCGGGACAGTCTCCGAGCAGTACTTC. Its translation: CASSQPSGTSGTVSEQYF.

J is TRBJ1-6 and V is TRBV5-3; 7 positions match TRBD1. TRBV5-3 is assigned to the ORF class and has an uncertain function. After removal of 3 bases from V and 3 bases from J, the junction contained 12 bases not matched to a gene. This CDR3 is built from 18 residues. CDR3 sequence: CARSSHVGGRGYNSPLHF. The CDR3 DNA reads TGTGCCAGAAGCTCCCATGTAGGGGGCCGTGGCTATAATTCACCCCTCCACTTT.

This clonotype showed up many times. The chain recombines TRBV27 with TRBJ2-7, with TRBD1 as a possible D gene (5 bases). V shed 6 bases and J shed 2 bases, with 11 bases lying between them. The germline V gene encodes CDR1 MNHEY and CDR2 SMNVEV (reference sequence). The CDR3 runs 13 residues. The CDR3 loop is CASRQDIPYEQYF. Here the CDR3 DNA reads TGTGCCAGCAGACAGGACATCCCCTACGAGCAGTACTTC.